This T cell receptor (beta chain) was captured by sequencing in a study of blood T cell repertoires in COVID-19. In the authors' workflow: Amplification with reference gene primers provided the estimates of nucleated cell counts. Only in-frame clones appear in the TCRdb table, and some are missing; sequencing was by immunoSEQ multiplex PCR. V, J and clone size derive from that table, while D and trimming were established from the DNA sequence. The data contain 85,000 to 110,000 clones, about 90% of them singletons. Germline CDR1 LGHDT, CDR2 YNNKEL (reference sequence). With 0 bases removed from V and 5 bases from J, the gap between germline ends came to 8 bases. The length of the CDR3 is 13 residues.

This TCR was sampled from a human donor in a cohort sampled during active COVID-19. The sequenced sample consisted of peripheral blood. The gene calls are TRBV3-1 (or the pseudogene TRBV3-2) and TRBJ2-7; the D gene is possibly TRBD2 (5 bases). For the CDR3, the DNA is TGTGCCAGCAGCCAAGAATCGGGGAACGAGCAGTACTTC. Translation gives CASSQESGNEQYF.